This paragraph reports one TCR beta chain. What it binds is unknown. J was trimmed by 6 bases and V by 2 bases; bases with no gene match: 9. The CDR3 runs 14 residues. Germline V gene data show CDR1 as GTSNPN and CDR2 as SVGIG (reference sequence). PCR primers comprised 60 Vbeta and 13 Jbeta primers. Sequencing was performed with immunoSEQ multiplex PCR; in TCRdb, only in-frame clones are kept and a portion is missing. The table includes 210,000 or so clones, around 86% detected once. This specimen belongs to a study of cytomegalovirus exposure and HLA in healthy donors. Whole-study results and caveats: The productive fraction for most TCR beta V segments was about 87% or about 30% in an earlier analysis. Many donors carried some public TCRs, although rarity characterized most TCR sequences. CMV serostatus was the only immune exposure information that was available. Some highly shared sequence variants likely arose as a pipeline artifact.

What was sequenced was PBMCs. The sequence derives from a woman between 50 and 59 years old in good health and CMV-seropositive. The chain has TRBV30 and TRBJ1-2, with 7 nucleotides matching TRBD1. CDR3 DNA sequence: TGTGCCTGGAGTAGAGGGGGCGTCTCTAATGGCTACACCTTC. It is translated as CAWSRGGVSNGYTF.